The sequence of this TCR beta chain was determined in a study of blood T cell repertoires in COVID-19. As for the study in general: Samples taken during acute and convalescent COVID-19 were collected in the United States, Italy and Spain. T cells, B-cell-depleted T cells, or PBMCs supplied cDNA or gDNA.

Participants had their cohort set by participant-reported clinical history. Original methodology: Nucleated cell counts were estimated from reference gene primer amplification. The method was immunoSEQ multiplex PCR; TCRdb's version includes in-frame clones alone and lacks a portion of them. That table gives V, J and clone size, and the DNA gave D and trimming. Of around 240,000 clones listed, roughly 82% are singletons. CDR3 length: 14 residues. Trimming shortened V by 5 bases and J by 0 bases, and 11 bases separated the two germline ends. From germline, CDR1 is MNHEY and CDR2 SVGAGI. This TCR came from a woman between 50 and 59 years old who had recovered from COVID-19. The chain joins TRBV6-5 to TRBJ2-7; the D gene is possibly TRBD1 (5 bases). Sequenced: PBMCs or T cells enriched from blood (not recorded which). CDR3 coding DNA: TGTGCCAGCAGTCGGACCCAGGGCTCCTACGAGCAGTACTTC. This gives the protein CASSRTQGSYEQYF.